This passage covers 20 T cell receptor beta chains from one sample sequenced in a study of T cell repertoires in cytomegalovirus infection. TCRdb used MiXCR to reprocess the reads, holding one entry per CDR3 protein. The sample contains around 100,000 distinct CDR3 sequences, roughly a tenth of which appear only once. For these receptors, no antigen is known. The sequenced sample was PBMCs, sequenced either directly or after in vitro stimulation (not recorded which). These receptors were obtained from a human donor in good health (CMV status not recorded). Some clones in this sample may be carry-over from other donors' samples.

In regard to this clonotype: Compared with germline, one end of the junction differs, possibly owing to a read error. The chain links TRBV7-9 to TRBJ2-3, with 7 bases that match TRBD2. The CDR3 totals 15 residues. Looked up from germline, CDR1 is SEHNR and CDR2 is FQNEAQ (reference sequence). CDR3 sequence (DNA): TGTGCCAGCAGCCTAGCGGAGGTCAGCACAGATACGCAGTATTTT. Residues: CASSLAEVSTDTQYF.

The chain recombines TRBV7-9 with TRBJ1-4, with 8 bases fitting TRBD1. CDR3 length equals 17 residues. The germline V gene has CDR1 SEHNR and CDR2 FQNEAQ (reference sequence). The V and J ends lost 3 bases and 4 bases, in that order; junction bases with no gene match: 10. The CDR3 DNA reads as TGTGCCAGCAGCTTCCCGGATACAGGGGGTGTTAATGAAAAACTGTTTTTT. Its protein product is CASSFPDTGGVNEKLFF.

The table lists this clonotype with many counts. The chain couples TRBV7-2 to TRBJ1-3; TRBD1 is a possible D gene (6 bases). CDR1 is SGHTA and CDR2 is FQGNSA in the germline V gene. Trimming took off 8 bases at V and 7 bases at J, with 18 bases between the two ends. This CDR3 contains 14 residues. CDR3 residues: CASSGSTGTNTIYF. CDR3 in DNA: TGTGCCAGCTCCGGAAGCACAGGGACGAACACCATATATTTT.

This clonotype showed up many times. The genes are TRBV6-2 or TRBV6-3 and TRBJ1-5, with a weak D call TRBD1 (6 bases). V was pared by 0 bases and J by 0 bases, with 15 bases between. The CDR3 is 18 residues long. CDR1 MNHEY and CDR2 SVGEGT come from the germline V gene. CDR3 bases: TGTGCCAGCAGTTACTCCCCGACAGGCCTTTATAGCAATCAGCCCCAGCATTTT. As protein: CASSYSPTGLYSNQPQHF.

This clonotype was picked up many times. The J gene is TRBJ2-3, the V gene TRBV6-5, with D perhaps TRBD2 (6 bases). This CDR3 has 16 amino acids. The V end lost 0 bases, the J end lost 5 bases, and 15 bases lay between the germline ends. The germline CDR1 and CDR2 sequences are MNHEY and SVGAGI. The CDR3 DNA follows: TGTGCCAGCAGTTACTCTCCGACTAGACCATTAGATACGCAGTATTTT. It translates to CASSYSPTRPLDTQYF.

There are many counts of this clonotype. CDR3 nucleotide sequence: TGTGCCAGCAGCCTACGACATGAGGGGACCCTGAACACTGAAGCTTTCTTT. This sequence encodes CASSLRHEGTLNTEAFF. The gene calls are TRBV9 and TRBJ1-1; D is perhaps TRBD1 (5 bases). CDR3 length equals 17 residues. Germline V gene sequence: CDR1 SGDLS, CDR2 YYNGEE. V lost 4 bases to trimming and J lost 0 bases, with 19 bases between them.

The sample holds a few counts of this clonotype. J is TRBJ2-1 and V is TRBV7-3; no clear D gene. Trimming took 5 bases from V and 4 from J, leaving 12 bases between them. Germline V CDR1 and CDR2: SGHTA, FQGTGA. This CDR3 spans 14 amino acids. CDR3 residues: CASSETGVYNEQFF. In nucleotides, the CDR3 is TGTGCCAGCAGCGAAACGGGCGTATACAATGAGCAGTTCTTC. Complete variable domain (other parts from reference TRBV7-3 and TRBJ2-1): GAGVSQTPSNKVTEKGKYVELRCDPISGHTALYWYRQSLGQGPEFLIYFQGTGAADDSGLPNDRFFAVRPEGSVSTLKIQRTERGDSAVYLCASSETGVYNEQFFGPGTRLTVL.

This clonotype was seen repeatedly, ten times or more. The chain links TRBV7-6 to TRBJ1-1, with 10 bases identical to TRBD1. Germline V gene lookup returns CDR1 SGHVS and CDR2 FNYEAQ. V lost 5 bases, J lost 1 base, and 4 bases stayed unmatched. The CDR3 spans 15 residues. The CDR3 loop is CASSLRDRGNTEAFF. CDR3 DNA sequence: TGTGCCAGCAGCCTAAGGGACAGGGGGAACACTGAAGCTTTCTTT.

There are many counts of this clonotype. This chain joins TRBV3-1 and TRBJ2-2, with 7 positions matching TRBD2. CDR3 length: 18 amino acids. Germline V lookup: CDR1 LGHDT, CDR2 YNNKEL (reference sequence). V dropped 0 bases and J dropped 2; count of bases not matched to a gene: 9. The DNA for the CDR3 is TGTGCCAGCAGCCAAGAACCCGCGGGAGCCCCAAACACCGGGGAGCTGTTTTTT. Residues: CASSQEPAGAPNTGELFF.

The chain links TRBV4-1 to TRBJ2-5; the D call may be TRBD1 or TRBD2 (5 bases each). The ends were cut back, 1 base at V and 0 bases at J, with 9 bases in the middle. The germline V gene has CDR1 MGHRA and CDR2 YSYEKL. The CDR3 is 15 residues long. Here the CDR3 reads CASSQAWGYQETQYF. CDR3 in DNA: TGCGCCAGCAGCCAAGCCTGGGGGTACCAAGAGACCCAGTACTTC.

This clonotype was recorded a few times. The rearrangement links TRBV6-2 or TRBV6-3 to TRBJ2-1; 14 bases map to TRBD2. Germline assignment: CDR1 MNHEY and CDR2 SVGEGT. The CDR3 has 15 amino acids. V shed 5 bases, J shed 8 bases, and the junction held 5 bases outside the gene matches. The CDR3 DNA reads as TGTGCCAGCAGTCCCGGGACTAGCGGGAGACATGAGCAGTTCTTC. Residues: CASSPGTSGRHEQFF.

This chain uses TRBV12-5 with TRBJ1-1; 7 nucleotides agree with TRBD1. The germline V gene encodes CDR1 LGHNT and CDR2 FRNRAP. The CDR3 runs 17 residues. With V trimmed by 5 bases and J by 1 base, 13 bases remained unmatched. For the CDR3, the DNA is TGTGCTAGTGGTGGCACAGGGGACCTACTCAAGAACACTGAAGCTTTCTTT. Its translation is CASGGTGDLLKNTEAFF.

This clonotype showed up many times. The gene calls are TRBV7-2 and TRBJ2-1; D is uncertain. Germline V gene data show CDR1 as SGHTA and CDR2 as FQGNSA. With 5 bases removed from V and 3 bases from J, the gap between germline ends came to 11 bases. This CDR3 has 14 residues. The CDR3 protein is CASSPHPGYNEQFF. DNA of the CDR3: TGTGCCAGCAGCCCTCACCCGGGCTACAATGAGCAGTTCTTC.

This clonotype was counted only a few times. This chain joins TRBV7-6 and TRBJ1-1; a weak D match, TRBD1 (6 bases). The CDR3 runs to 13 residues. V was trimmed by 3 bases and J by 7 bases, leaving 12 bases between them. The germline V gene encodes CDR1 SGHVS and CDR2 FNYEAQ. DNA for the CDR3: TGTGCCAGCAGCTTGCGACAGGATCTTGAAGCTTTCTTT. This sequence encodes CASSLRQDLEAFF.

Many counts were recorded for this clonotype. The chain has TRBV6-1 and TRBJ2-1; no clear D. V gave up 7 bases and J gave up 7 bases, with 17 bases separating them. The CDR3 is 14 residues long. Germline CDR1 is MNHNS and CDR2 is SASEGT. The DNA for the CDR3 is TGTGCCAGCACTCTCCCTGCCCTGGGGAATGAGCAGTTCTTC. Its translation is CASTLPALGNEQFF.

V usage is TRBV20-1 and J usage is TRBJ2-3; no definite D call. Trimming removed 3 bases from V and 2 bases from J, with 3 bases in between. This CDR3 spans 11 amino acids. CDR1 and CDR2 from the germline V gene are DFQATT and SNEGSKA (reference sequence). Written as DNA, the CDR3 is TGCAGTGCTAGGACCACAGATACGCAGTATTTT. Its protein product is CSARTTDTQYF.

This clonotype showed up many times. The rearrangement joins TRBV27 to TRBJ1-2; TRBD1 agrees at 11 bases. Per germline, CDR1 MNHEY and CDR2 SMNVEV (reference sequence). The CDR3 spans 16 residues. After removal of 5 bases from V and 4 bases from J, the junction contained 9 bases not matched to a gene. CDR3 DNA: TGTGCCAGCAGTCCGGGACAGGGGGAGGAAAGCTATGGCTACACCTTC. Encoded protein: CASSPGQGEESYGYTF.

This clonotype was recorded at least ten times. V and J are TRBV10-3 and TRBJ1-1; no clear D gene. Trimming removed 10 bases at V and 6 bases at J, with 18 bases between. The CDR3 contains 13 residues. Per the germline V gene, CDR1 is ENHRY and CDR2 is SYGVKD. CDR3 protein: CATRLQTAPEAFF. CDR3 sequence (DNA): TGTGCCACCAGATTGCAAACCGCTCCTGAAGCTTTCTTT.

The rearrangement uses TRBV7-9 and TRBJ2-1; 11 bases are a match to TRBD1. There are 15 residues in the CDR3. The J segment lost 6 bases and the V segment lost 6 bases, leaving 7 bases of the junction unmatched. CDR1 and CDR2 (germline): SEHNR, FQNEAQ (reference sequence). As DNA, the CDR3 is TGTGCCAGCAGGGCTGGGACAGGGGGTCGCAATGAGCAGTTCTTC. It translates to CASRAGTGGRNEQFF.

This clonotype showed up many times. The V gene is TRBV7-2, the J gene TRBJ2-5; no clear D. CDR3 size: 12 residues. Germline CDR1 and CDR2: SGHTA and FQGNSA. Trimming removed 1 base at V and 6 bases at J, with 6 bases between. CDR3 nucleotides: TGTGCCAGCAGCTTAGGTCTGCAGACCCAGTACTTC. Translation: CASSLGLQTQYF.